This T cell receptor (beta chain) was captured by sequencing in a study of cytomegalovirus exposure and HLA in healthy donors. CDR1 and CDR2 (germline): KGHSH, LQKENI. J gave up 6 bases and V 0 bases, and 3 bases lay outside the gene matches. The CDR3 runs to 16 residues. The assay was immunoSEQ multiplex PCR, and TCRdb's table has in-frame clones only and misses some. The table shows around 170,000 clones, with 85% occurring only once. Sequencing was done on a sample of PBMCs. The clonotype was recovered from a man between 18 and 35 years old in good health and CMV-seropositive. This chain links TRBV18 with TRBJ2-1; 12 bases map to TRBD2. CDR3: CASSPPSSGRANEQFF. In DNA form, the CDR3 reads TGTGCCAGCTCACCACCTTCTAGCGGGAGGGCCAATGAGCAGTTCTTC.